Detailed here is one T cell receptor (beta chain). The antigen is unknown. The unexposed donors gave CD4+ T cells in about 2010-2019, prior to COVID-19. V lost 8 bases and J lost 7, with 11 bases in between. CDR1 is MDHEN, CDR2 SYDVKM, per germline. The CDR3 consists of 11 residues. These data originate in a study of CD4 T cells in relation to SARS-CoV-2 and coronaviruses. The assay was immunoSEQ multiplex PCR, and TCRdb's table has in-frame clones only and misses some. Of about 59,000 clones listed, 86% are singletons. Overall study findings and caveats: Crossreactive clones expanded significantly less to SARS-CoV-2 than monoreactive clones.

The specimen sequenced was memory CD4+ T cells from PBMCs. The receptor was derived from a human donor in good health. This chain joins TRBV28 and TRBJ2-5; possibly TRBD1 or TRBD2 for D (5 bases each). CDR3 sequence reads: CASRGPGTQYF. Here the CDR3 DNA reads TGTGCCAGCCGGGGACCGGGGACCCAGTACTTC.